Sequencing of this T cell receptor beta chain was carried out in a study of T cell changes during pregnancy in multiple sclerosis (dated by TCRdb to about 2019). Context from the whole study: The study examined how the T cell repertoire changed over the course of pregnancy in women with multiple sclerosis.

In regard to this clone: No antigen is known for it. No base quality values were provided; no much bigger clone lies one nucleotide off.

Libraries were prepared through the immunoSEQ multiplex PCR assay. TCRdb took over this immuneACCESS table, retaining in-frame rearrangements with V and J assigned. Such tables are incomplete; in checked studies, under half of the missing clones stem from an unresolved V gene, and the remainder is unexplained. For this sample there are 40,000 to 45,000 clones; approximately 89% appear just once. About 1.2% of the sample belongs to the ten largest clones. The starting material was CD4+ T cells from peripheral blood mononuclear cells, obtained in the first trimester of pregnancy. The source of this sequence is a female donor with multiple sclerosis, enrolled in a pregnancy study.

The CDR3 region: CASRSLGLAGGYNEQFF. The DNA sequence reads TGTGCCAGCAGATCCCTTGGGCTAGCGGGAGGGTACAATGAGCAGTTCTTC. The rearranged chain carries TRBV7-8 and TRBJ2-1; 12 central bases correspond to TRBD2. The CDR3, cysteine through phenylalanine, is 17 amino acids long. Of the read, only the CDR3 DNA is kept; its 51 bases are in frame from base 1. At the junction V is shortened by 6 bases and J by 4 bases; bases outside the gene matches: 10. For CDR1 and CDR2, the germline V gene lists SGHVS and FQNEAQ.